This T cell receptor (beta chain) was sequenced for a study of T cell responses to AZD1222 COVID-19 vaccine. For this clone: Its antigen is not identified.

The table came from immunoSEQ multiplex PCR; TCRdb's copy has only in-frame clones and leaves some out. The sample yields under 170,000 clones, about 95% seen once. Findings and limits, study-wide: Sampling captured repertoires only after the peak T cell response. Among those given AZD1222, only 5 to 7 were seropositive at baseline. A mostly white British donor set with more females was recruited, and clonal diversity was possibly underestimated.

Trimming cost V 1 base and J 4 bases; bases outside gene matches: 15. The CDR3 sequence is 18 residues long. Germline V gives CDR1 MNHEY, CDR2 SMNVEV (reference sequence). The material was peripheral blood, obtained on day 0 of AZD1222 vaccination. This TCR was recovered from an adult in good health. The chain couples TRBV27 to TRBJ2-7; 8 nucleotides line up with TRBD1. DNA of the CDR3: TGTGCCAGCAGTTTATATGGACAGGGTTTCGGCAGCCTGTACGAGCAGTACGTC. It yields the protein CASSLYGQGFGSLYEQYV.